One and the same sample provided the 29 T cell receptor beta chains below, sequenced in a study of CD8+CD57+ T cells in acquired aplastic anemia. Flow cytometry had shown expanded CD8+CD57+ cells in the patients chosen for sequencing. Investigators profiled TCR beta VDJ and CDR3 from genomic DNA template. MiXCR, applied by TCRdb to the reads, yields one record per CDR3 protein. Of about 180,000 distinct CDR3 sequences listed, 63% are singletons. The sequenced sample consisted of sorted CD4+, CD8+, or CD8+CD57+ T cells (not recorded which) from PBMCs. These receptors were taken from a human donor with aplastic anemia.

With regard to this clonotype: An end of the junction does not agree with germline; a read error may underlie this. V and J are TRBV27 and TRBJ1-2; weak D call: TRBD1 (6 bases). This CDR3 comprises 13 residues. The germline gives CDR1 MNHEY, CDR2 SMNVEV (reference sequence). The CDR3 sequence is CTSSFSEQGGYTF. The CDR3 region has the DNA TGTACCAGCAGTTTTTCCGAACAGGGTGGCTACACCTTC.

The chain couples TRBV12-3 or TRBV12-4 to TRBJ1-6; no clear D gene. Trimming removed 3 bases at V and 5 bases at J, with 14 bases between. This CDR3 spans 16 amino acids. The CDR3 DNA sequence: TGTGCCAGCAGTTTGTCAGTTGGCGGTGATAATTCACCCCTCCACTTT. It codes for CASSLSVGGDNSPLHF.

The chain carries TRBV6-5 and TRBJ1-2, with TRBD1 as a possible D gene (6 bases). Germline V gene data show CDR1 as MNHEY and CDR2 as SVGAGI. There are 13 residues in the CDR3. V gave up 6 bases and J gave up 0 bases, with 8 bases separating them. CDR3 sequence: CASRDRSNYGYTF. The CDR3 DNA follows: TGTGCCAGCAGAGACAGGTCTAACTATGGCTACACCTTC.

The table lists this clonotype with a few counts. The rearrangement uses TRBV24-1 and TRBJ2-7; D ambiguous. Germline CDR1 KGHDR, CDR2 SFDVKD. The germline V and J ends were trimmed by 4 bases and 1 base, with 10 bases remaining between them. This CDR3 has 14 residues. The CDR3 nucleotides read TGTGCCACCAGTGACCCGACGGATTCCTACGAGCAGTACTTC. Translation gives CATSDPTDSYEQYF.

The chain carries TRBV10-2 and TRBJ2-5; D perhaps matches TRBD1 (6 bases). V was clipped by 10 bases and J by 2 bases, with 17 bases between them. CDR1 is WSHSY, CDR2 SAAADI, per germline. The CDR3 is 14 amino acids. The CDR3 sequence is CATAKQGGQETQYF. Written as DNA, the CDR3 is TGCGCCACCGCCAAACAAGGGGGTCAAGAGACCCAGTACTTC.

This clonotype appeared many times. The CDR3 here is CASSPQGGGGSPLHF. In DNA, the CDR3 is TGTGCCAGCAGCCCACAAGGGGGCGGGGGTTCACCCCTCCACTTT. The chain combines TRBV7-9 with TRBJ1-6; 7 bases match TRBD1. The CDR3 covers 15 residues. Germline CDR1 is SEHNR and CDR2 is FQNEAQ (reference sequence). With V trimmed by 5 bases and J by 9 bases, 10 bases remained unmatched.

This rearrangement joins TRBV9 to TRBJ1-2; D gene unclear. This CDR3 region has 14 residues. The ends were cut back, 4 bases at V and 2 bases at J, with 12 bases in the middle. The germline V gene encodes CDR1 SGDLS and CDR2 YYNGEE. The CDR3 spells CASSLRNSNYGYTF. CDR3 DNA sequence: TGTGCCAGCAGCCTCCGGAACAGCAACTATGGCTACACCTTC.

The chain recombines TRBV10-3 with TRBJ2-1; a possible D gene is TRBD1 (6 bases). The CDR3 is made up of 13 amino acids. Trimming left V 7 bases short and J 11 bases short, with 18 bases between. CDR1 is ENHRY, CDR2 SYGVKD, per germline. CDR3 sequence: CAITQGQSNQQFF. The CDR3 coding sequence is TGTGCCATCACACAGGGACAATCGAATCAGCAGTTCTTC.

Many counts were recorded for this clonotype. The rearrangement links TRBV5-6 to TRBJ2-5, with 8 bases aligning to TRBD2. Germline V gene lookup returns CDR1 SGHDT and CDR2 YYEEEE. Germline trimming cut 3 bases from V and 7 bases from J; bases unmatched to any gene: 8. CDR3 length equals 14 residues. The CDR3 here is CASSSWAGGRTQYF. Here the CDR3 DNA reads TGTGCCAGCAGCTCCTGGGCGGGGGGAAGGACCCAGTACTTC.

V usage is TRBV5-1 and J usage is TRBJ2-5; D is ambiguous. The V gene lost 2 bases and the J gene lost 5 bases, with 13 bases spanning the gap. The V gene's germline CDR1 is SGHRS and CDR2 YFSETQ. The CDR3 runs to 14 residues. The DNA of the CDR3 is TGCGCCAGCAGCTTACTAAACCTGGGGGAGACCCAGTACTTC. Translated, it gives CASSLLNLGETQYF.

V gene TRBV6-5 combines with J gene TRBJ2-5, with 15 bases matching TRBD2. This CDR3 has 15 residues. CDR1 MNHEY and CDR2 SVGAGI come from the germline V gene. The V and J ends lost 6 bases and 5 bases, in that order; junction bases with no gene match: 4. This chain's CDR3 is CASSGLAGGPETQYF. CDR3 DNA sequence: TGTGCCAGCAGCGGACTAGCGGGGGGGCCGGAGACCCAGTACTTC.

V is TRBV2 and J is TRBJ2-6; no clear D. This CDR3 has 15 residues. Trimming removed 2 bases at V and 1 base at J, with 6 bases between. The germline V gene has CDR1 SNHLY and CDR2 FYNNEI. Here the CDR3 reads CASSESRSGANVLTF. CDR3 sequence (DNA): TGTGCCAGCAGTGAAAGTAGATCTGGGGCCAACGTCCTGACTTTC.

This clonotype was recorded only once. This sequence joins TRBV24-1 and TRBJ2-3; D is unresolved. CDR3 size: 12 residues. CDR1 and CDR2 (germline): KGHDR, SFDVKD. The V gene lost 4 bases and the J gene lost 5 bases, with 6 bases spanning the gap. The CDR3 bases are TGTGCCACCAGTGAAAAGAAAGATACGCAGTATTTT. Its translation is CATSEKKDTQYF.

This chain connects TRBV5-1 to TRBJ2-1; tentative D call: TRBD1 (6 bases). V shed 2 bases and J shed 1 base, with 13 bases lying between them. The CDR3 extends over 16 amino acids. Germline CDR1 SGHRS, CDR2 YFSETQ. As DNA, the CDR3 is TGCGCCAGCAGCTTTAGTTCGACAGGATCCTACAATGAGCAGTTCTTC. It codes for CASSFSSTGSYNEQFF. The full variable domain, completed using reference TRBV5-1 and TRBJ2-1, is KAGVTQTPRYLIKTRGQQVTLSCSPISGHRSVSWYQQTPGQGLQFLFEYFSETQRNKGNFPGRFSGRQFSNSRSEMNVSTLELGDSALYLCASSFSSTGSYNEQFFGPGTRLTVL.

This clonotype was counted ten times or more. This chain links TRBV5-1 with TRBJ1-1; TRBD1 is a possible D gene (5 bases). V lost 6 bases and J 2 bases, leaving 8 bases between the germline ends. There are 12 residues in the CDR3. The V gene's germline CDR1 is SGHRS and CDR2 YFSETQ. CDR3 nucleotides: TGCGCCAGCAAGGGGATTAACACTGAAGCTTTCTTT. Protein sequence: CASKGINTEAFF.

This clonotype turned up a few times. The chain is built from TRBV2 and TRBJ2-3, with D uncertain. CDR3 size: 10 residues. The germline CDR1 and CDR2 sequences are SNHLY and FYNNEI. The V and J ends lost 6 bases and 8 bases respectively, with 6 bases between them. CDR3 DNA sequence: TGTGCCAGCAGCGGTCCTACGCAGTATTTT. Encoded protein: CASSGPTQYF.

Points on this clonotype: A read error is likely, as this CDR3 ends without the conserved phenylalanine or tryptophan. The J gene is TRBJ2-5, the V gene TRBV20-1; the match to TRBD2 covers 10 bases. The CDR3 runs to 14 residues. Germline V gene lookup returns CDR1 DFQATT and CDR2 SNEGSKA (reference sequence). Trimming at V came to 3 bases and at J to 5 bases, leaving 6 bases not matched to a gene. CDR3 sequence: CSARSGGASETQYS. CDR3 bases: TGCAGTGCTAGGAGCGGGGGGGCCTCGGAGACCCAGTACTCC.

The chain employs TRBV20-1 and TRBJ2-1; TRBD2 matches 7 bases. This CDR3 has 14 residues. Losses at the gene ends were 0 bases for V and 8 bases for J; bases not matched to a gene: 7. Per the germline V gene, CDR1 is DFQATT and CDR2 is SNEGSKA (reference sequence). CDR3 nucleotides: TGCAGTGCTAGAGATGGGGGGGGGAGGTATGAGCAGTTCTTC. Amino acid sequence: CSARDGGGRYEQFF.

This clonotype was recorded at least ten times. The chain recombines TRBV6-1 with TRBJ1-3; D may be TRBD1 (5 bases). The CDR3 is 14 amino acids. The germline V and J ends were trimmed by 2 bases and 2 bases, with 7 bases remaining between them. Germline values: CDR1 MNHNS, CDR2 SASEGT. The CDR3 protein is CASSELGAGNTIYF. The DNA of the CDR3 is TGTGCCAGCAGTGAACTAGGGGCTGGAAACACCATATATTTT.

The CDR3 here is CASSIGTESLEQYF. In DNA, the CDR3 is TGTGCCAGTAGTATAGGGACCGAGTCTTTGGAGCAGTACTTC. V gene TRBV19 combines with J gene TRBJ2-7; D is undetermined. This CDR3 spans 14 amino acids. Trimming removed 1 base from V and 7 bases from J, with 14 bases in between. Per germline, CDR1 LNHDA and CDR2 SQIVND (reference sequence).

The chain joins TRBV7-9 to TRBJ1-1; D may be TRBD1 (6 bases). This CDR3 is 15 amino acids long. The V gene lost 2 bases and the J gene lost 0 bases, with 10 bases spanning the gap. Germline loops: CDR1 SEHNR, CDR2 FQNEAQ (reference sequence). The CDR3 region is CASSLQGTMNTEAFF. CDR3 bases: TGTGCCAGCAGCTTACAGGGGACCATGAACACTGAAGCTTTCTTT. The full variable domain, rest sourced from reference TRBV7-9 and TRBJ1-1, is DTGVSQNPRHKITKRGQNVTFRCDPISEHNRLYWYRQTLGQGPEFLTYFQNEAQLEKSRLLSDRFSAERPKGSFSTLEIQRTEQGDSAMYLCASSLQGTMNTEAFFGQGTRLTVV.

This rearrangement joins TRBV7-9 to TRBJ2-1; D is unresolved. The CDR3 covers 12 residues. Between the trimmed V and J ends, which lost 3 bases and 9 bases, there was a span of 9 bases. Germline V gene data show CDR1 as SEHNR and CDR2 as FQNEAQ (reference sequence). The CDR3 region is CASSLGTIEQFF. DNA for the CDR3: TGTGCCAGCAGCTTGGGAACTATTGAGCAGTTCTTC. Drawing the rest from reference TRBV7-9 and TRBJ2-1, the complete variable domain is DTGVSQNPRHKITKRGQNVTFRCDPISEHNRLYWYRQTLGQGPEFLTYFQNEAQLEKSRLLSDRFSAERPKGSFSTLEIQRTEQGDSAMYLCASSLGTIEQFFGPGTRLTVL.

V and J are TRBV2 and TRBJ2-1, with 7 bases lining up with TRBD2. V dropped 8 bases and J dropped 15; count of bases not matched to a gene: 7. The CDR3 covers 10 residues. The germline CDR1 and CDR2 sequences are SNHLY and FYNNEI. The CDR3 region has the DNA TGTGCCAGCGGCGGGCGGGAGACGTTCTTC. Translated, it gives CASGGRETFF.

V is TRBV20-1 and J is TRBJ2-5; 7 bases align to TRBD1. Per the germline V gene, CDR1 is DFQATT and CDR2 is SNEGSKA (reference sequence). The ends lost 3 bases at V and 2 bases at J; junction bases unmatched: 0. This CDR3 contains 12 residues. The DNA of the CDR3 is TGCAGTGCTAGGGGACAGCAAGAGACCCAGTACTTC. Its protein is CSARGQQETQYF.

The chain recombines TRBV4-2 with TRBJ1-2; TRBD1 is a possible D gene (5 bases). The CDR3 is 22 residues long. Per the germline V gene, CDR1 is LGHNA and CDR2 is YNFKEQ. Trimming took off 5 bases at V and 2 bases at J, with 36 bases between the two ends. This CDR3 reads CASSTRLAANQEVGGTNYGYTF. The CDR3 DNA reads as TGTGCCAGCAGCACCCGACTAGCGGCCAACCAAGAAGTCGGGGGGACCAACTATGGCTACACCTTC.

In this sample, this clonotype turned up many times. The V gene is TRBV19, the J gene TRBJ1-2; TRBD1 matches at 7 bases. The CDR3 is 13 amino acids. Trimming took 6 bases from V and 8 from J; bases not matched to a gene: 9. Germline values: CDR1 LNHDA, CDR2 SQIVND (reference sequence). The CDR3 DNA reads TGTGCCAGTAGCCGTCAGGGGGAACGGGGCTACACCTTC. As protein: CASSRQGERGYTF. Combining the CDR3 with reference TRBV19 and TRBJ1-2 gives the whole variable domain DGGITQSPKYLFRKEGQNVTLSCEQNLNHDAMYWYRQDPGQGLRLIYYSQIVNDFQKGDIAEGYSVSREKKESFPLTVTSAQKNPTAFYLCASSRQGERGYTFGSGTRLTVV.

This chain connects TRBV5-1 to TRBJ1-4, with TRBD1 as a possible D gene (6 bases). The CDR3 runs 14 residues. V lost 6 bases and J lost 3, with 12 bases in between. Germline CDR1 SGHRS, CDR2 YFSETQ. Here the CDR3 DNA reads TGCGCCAGCACGGGGGGGCAGGCTAATGAAAAACTGTTTTTT. Amino acids: CASTGGQANEKLFF.

The chain recombines TRBV4-2 with TRBJ1-3, with 9 bases aligning to TRBD1. V trimming: 2 bases; J trimming: 2 bases; junction bases outside the gene matches: 4. CDR1 is LGHNA and CDR2 is YNFKEQ in the germline V gene. CDR3 length: 16 amino acids. The CDR3 DNA reads as TGTGCCAGCAGCCAACAGGGGACAGGGCCTGGAAACACCATATATTTT. Protein product: CASSQQGTGPGNTIYF.

The rearrangement joins TRBV9 to TRBJ2-3; possibly TRBD2 for D (6 bases). V was cut by 2 bases and J by 0 bases, with 22 bases left in between. The CDR3 runs to 19 residues. Per the germline V gene, CDR1 is SGDLS and CDR2 is YYNGEE. CDR3 in DNA: TGTGCCAGCAGCGTGGGCAGGTCAATAGCGGAGAGTAGCACAGATACGCAGTATTTT. Its translation: CASSVGRSIAESSTDTQYF.